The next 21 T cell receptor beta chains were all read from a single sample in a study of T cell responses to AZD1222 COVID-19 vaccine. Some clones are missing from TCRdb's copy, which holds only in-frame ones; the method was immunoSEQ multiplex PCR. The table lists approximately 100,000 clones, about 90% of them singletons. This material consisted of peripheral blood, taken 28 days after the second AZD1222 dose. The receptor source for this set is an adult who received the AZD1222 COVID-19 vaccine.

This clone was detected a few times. The CDR3 sequence: CASSQVGQGVEETQYF. For the CDR3, the DNA is TGTGCCAGCAGCCAAGTTGGGCAGGGGGTGGAGGAGACCCAGTACTTC. V and J are TRBV4-2 and TRBJ2-5, with 7 bases fitting TRBD1. With 1 base clipped from V and 5 bases from J, the junction kept 10 bases outside the gene matches. Germline values: CDR1 LGHNA, CDR2 YNFKEQ. The length of the CDR3 is 16 residues.

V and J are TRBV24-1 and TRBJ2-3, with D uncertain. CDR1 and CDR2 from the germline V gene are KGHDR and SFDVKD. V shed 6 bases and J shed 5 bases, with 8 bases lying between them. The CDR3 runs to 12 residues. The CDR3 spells CATSYQGDTQYF. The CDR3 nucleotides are TGTGCCACCAGTTACCAAGGAGATACGCAGTATTTT.

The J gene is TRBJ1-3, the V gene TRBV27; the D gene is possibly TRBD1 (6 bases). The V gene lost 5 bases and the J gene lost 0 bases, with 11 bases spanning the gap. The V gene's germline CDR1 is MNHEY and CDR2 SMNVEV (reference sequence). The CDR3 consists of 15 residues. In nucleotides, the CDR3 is TGTGCCAGCAGTACCCAGACAGGCTCTGGAAACACCATATATTTT. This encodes CASSTQTGSGNTIYF.

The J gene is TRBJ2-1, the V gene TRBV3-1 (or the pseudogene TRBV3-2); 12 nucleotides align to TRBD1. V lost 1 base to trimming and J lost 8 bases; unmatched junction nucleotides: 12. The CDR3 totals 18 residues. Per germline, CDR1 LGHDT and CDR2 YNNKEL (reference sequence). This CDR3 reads CASSQGARRDRGLDEQFF. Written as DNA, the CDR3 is TGTGCCAGCAGCCAAGGAGCAAGACGGGACAGGGGGCTCGATGAGCAGTTCTTC.

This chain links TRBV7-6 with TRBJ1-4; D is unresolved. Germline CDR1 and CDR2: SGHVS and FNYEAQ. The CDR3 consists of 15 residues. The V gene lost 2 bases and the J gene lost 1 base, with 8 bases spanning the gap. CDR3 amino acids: CASSLIPGTNEKLFF. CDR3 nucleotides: TGTGCCAGCAGCTTAATTCCGGGAACTAATGAAAAACTGTTTTTT. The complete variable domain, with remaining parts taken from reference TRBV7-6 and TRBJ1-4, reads GAGVSQSPRYKVTKRGQDVALRCDPISGHVSLYWYRQALGQGPEFLTYFNYEAQQDKSGLPNDRFSAERPEGSISTLTIQRTEQRDSAMYRCASSLIPGTNEKLFFGSGTQLSVL.

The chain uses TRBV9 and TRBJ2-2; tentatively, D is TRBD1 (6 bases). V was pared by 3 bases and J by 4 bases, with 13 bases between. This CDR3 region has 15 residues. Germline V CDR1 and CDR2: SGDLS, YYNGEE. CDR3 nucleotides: TGTGCCAGCAGCGCCTACAGGGAACCCACCGGGGAGCTGTTTTTT. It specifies CASSAYREPTGELFF.

CDR3 coding DNA: TGTGCCAGCAGCTTAACAGGAGGAACTGAAGCTTTCTTT. This gives the protein CASSLTGGTEAFF. The genes are TRBV11-3 and TRBJ1-1; a possible D gene is TRBD1 (5 bases). V gave up 2 bases and J gave up 5 bases, with 9 bases separating them. The CDR3 loop spans 13 amino acids. Looked up from germline, CDR1 is SGHNT and CDR2 is YENEEA. The whole variable domain, filled in from reference TRBV11-3 and TRBJ1-1, reads EAGVVQSPRYKIIEKKQPVAFWCNPISGHNTLYWYLQNLGQGPELLIRYENEEAVDDSQLPKDRFSAERLKGVDSTLKIQPAELGDSAVYLCASSLTGGTEAFFGQGTRLTVV.

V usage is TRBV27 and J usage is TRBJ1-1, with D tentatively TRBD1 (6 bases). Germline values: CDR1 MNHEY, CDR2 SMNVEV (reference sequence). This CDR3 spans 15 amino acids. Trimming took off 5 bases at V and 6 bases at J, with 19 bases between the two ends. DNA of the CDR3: TGTGCCAGCAGTATCTCGACAGGCCGGGGGGCTGAAGCTTTCTTT. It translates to CASSISTGRGAEAFF.

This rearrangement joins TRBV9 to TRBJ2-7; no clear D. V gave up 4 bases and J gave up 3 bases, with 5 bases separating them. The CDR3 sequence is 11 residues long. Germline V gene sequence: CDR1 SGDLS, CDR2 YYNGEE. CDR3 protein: CASSLRYEQYF. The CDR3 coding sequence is TGTGCCAGCAGCTTACGCTACGAGCAGTACTTC.

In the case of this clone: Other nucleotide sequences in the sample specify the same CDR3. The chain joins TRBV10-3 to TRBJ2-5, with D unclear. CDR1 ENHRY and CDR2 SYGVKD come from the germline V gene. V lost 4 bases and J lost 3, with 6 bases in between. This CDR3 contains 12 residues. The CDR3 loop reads CAISGGEETQYF. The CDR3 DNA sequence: TGTGCCATCAGTGGTGGGGAAGAGACCCAGTACTTC.

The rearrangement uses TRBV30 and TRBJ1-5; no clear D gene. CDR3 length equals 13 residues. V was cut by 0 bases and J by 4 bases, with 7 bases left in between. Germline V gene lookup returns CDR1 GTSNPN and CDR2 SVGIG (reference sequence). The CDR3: CAWSVRGNQPQHF. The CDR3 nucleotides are TGTGCCTGGAGTGTACGAGGAAATCAGCCCCAGCATTTT. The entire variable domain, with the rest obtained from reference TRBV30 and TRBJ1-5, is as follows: SQTIHQWPATLVQPVGSPLSLECTVEGTSNPNLYWYRQAAGRGLQLLFYSVGIGQISSEVPQNLSASRPQDRQFILSSKKLLLSDSGFYLCAWSVRGNQPQHFGDGTRLSIL.

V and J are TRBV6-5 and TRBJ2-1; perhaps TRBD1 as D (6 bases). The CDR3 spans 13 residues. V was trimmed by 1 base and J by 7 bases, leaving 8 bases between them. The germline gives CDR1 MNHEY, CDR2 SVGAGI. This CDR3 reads CASSYFTGNEQFF. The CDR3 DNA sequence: TGTGCCAGCAGTTACTTTACAGGGAATGAGCAGTTCTTC.

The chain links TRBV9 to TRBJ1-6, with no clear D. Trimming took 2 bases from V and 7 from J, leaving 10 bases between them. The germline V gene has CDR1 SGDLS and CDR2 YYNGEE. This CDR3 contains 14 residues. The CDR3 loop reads CASSVRHLNSPLHF. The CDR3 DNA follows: TGTGCCAGCAGCGTTCGACATTTGAATTCACCCCTCCACTTT.

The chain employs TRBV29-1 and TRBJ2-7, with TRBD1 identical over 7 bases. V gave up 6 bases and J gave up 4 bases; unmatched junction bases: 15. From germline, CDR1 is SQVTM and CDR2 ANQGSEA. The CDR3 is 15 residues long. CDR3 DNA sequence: TGCAGCGTGAGGGGGCACCGGGACGTTTCATACGAGCAGTACTTC. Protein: CSVRGHRDVSYEQYF.

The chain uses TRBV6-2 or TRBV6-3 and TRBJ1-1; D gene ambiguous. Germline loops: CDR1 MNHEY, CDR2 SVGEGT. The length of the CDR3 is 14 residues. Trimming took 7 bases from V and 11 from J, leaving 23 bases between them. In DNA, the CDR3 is TGTGCCAGCATCCCAACCCCAAGACCCCAGAGGGCTTTCTTT. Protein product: CASIPTPRPQRAFF.

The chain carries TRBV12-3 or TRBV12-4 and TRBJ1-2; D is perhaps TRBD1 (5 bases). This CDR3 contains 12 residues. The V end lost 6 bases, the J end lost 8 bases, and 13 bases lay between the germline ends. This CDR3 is CASSLTRDGYTF. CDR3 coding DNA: TGTGCCAGCAGCTTGACCAGGGACGGCTACACCTTC.

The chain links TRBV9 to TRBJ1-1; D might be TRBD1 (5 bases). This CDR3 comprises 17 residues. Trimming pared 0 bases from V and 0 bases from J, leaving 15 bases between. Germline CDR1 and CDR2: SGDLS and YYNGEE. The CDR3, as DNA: TGTGCCAGCAGCGTAGGAGTGAGTGGACACATGAACACTGAAGCTTTCTTT. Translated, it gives CASSVGVSGHMNTEAFF.

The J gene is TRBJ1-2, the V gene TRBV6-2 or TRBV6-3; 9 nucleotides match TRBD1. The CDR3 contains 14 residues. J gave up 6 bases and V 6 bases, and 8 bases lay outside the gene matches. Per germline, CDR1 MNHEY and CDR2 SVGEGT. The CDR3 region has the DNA TGTGCCAGCAGCCAGGGACAGGGATTAGATGGCTACACCTTC. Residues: CASSQGQGLDGYTF.

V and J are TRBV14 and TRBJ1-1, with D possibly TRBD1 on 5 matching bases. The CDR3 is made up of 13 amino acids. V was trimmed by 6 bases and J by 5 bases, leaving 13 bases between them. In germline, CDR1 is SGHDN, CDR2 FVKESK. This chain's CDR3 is CASRRGGRTEAFF. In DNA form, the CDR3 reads TGTGCCAGCAGGCGGGGGGGACGGACTGAAGCTTTCTTT.

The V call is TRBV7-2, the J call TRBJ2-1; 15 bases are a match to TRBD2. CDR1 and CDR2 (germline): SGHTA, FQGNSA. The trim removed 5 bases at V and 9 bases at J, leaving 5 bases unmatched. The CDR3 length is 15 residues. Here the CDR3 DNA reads TGTGCCAGCAGCGCAGGACTAGCGGGGGGGAGTGAGCAGTTCTTC. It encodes CASSAGLAGGSEQFF.

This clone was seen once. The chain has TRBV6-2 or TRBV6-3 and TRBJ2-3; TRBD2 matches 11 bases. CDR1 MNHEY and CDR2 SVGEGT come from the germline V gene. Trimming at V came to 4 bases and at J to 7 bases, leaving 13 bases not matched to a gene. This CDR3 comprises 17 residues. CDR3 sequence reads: CASSSKIAGGRGNTQYF. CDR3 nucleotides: TGTGCCAGCAGTTCCAAGATAGCGGGGGGGCGAGGAAATACGCAGTATTTT.